One sample yielded the 4 T cell receptor beta chains listed below, sequenced in a study of blood T cell repertoires in COVID-19 (dated by TCRdb to the early 2020s). The library was obtained by the immunoSEQ multiplex PCR assay. TCRdb's version of the immuneACCESS table is confined to in-frame rearrangements and falls short of the full clone set. An unresolved V gene accounts for under half of the shortfall where checked; the remainder is of unknown origin. This sample gives fewer than 450,000 clones in total; around 90% of them show up just once. Clones ranked in the top ten supply approximately 2.1% of the sample. Sequenced input: PBMCs or T cells enriched from blood (not recorded which). These receptors all come from a woman aged 40 to 50 with acute COVID-19.

The chain combines TRBV6-5 with TRBJ1-2; D call uncertain. Trimming cost V 2 bases and J 0 bases, with 10 bases left between them. Germline V lookup: CDR1 MNHEY, CDR2 SVGAGI. This CDR3 is 15 amino acids long. This CDR3 reads CASSYVGGANYGYTF. Written as DNA, the CDR3 is TGTGCCAGCAGTTACGTGGGAGGAGCTAACTATGGCTACACCTTC.

The V call is TRBV2, the J call TRBJ2-7, with D unresolved. The CDR3 sequence is 12 residues long. Per the germline V gene, CDR1 is SNHLY and CDR2 is FYNNEI. Trimming removed 7 bases from V and 4 bases from J, with 11 bases in between. CDR3 DNA: TGTGCCAGCAACGAGCGTGGGTACGAGCAGTACTTC. This sequence encodes CASNERGYEQYF.

The gene calls are TRBV30 and TRBJ1-2; 8 bases are shared with TRBD1. The CDR3 covers 14 residues. Germline V gene sequence: CDR1 GTSNPN, CDR2 SVGIG (reference sequence). Unmatched junction bases numbered 9, after V lost 2 bases and J lost 7 bases. The CDR3 DNA follows: TGTGCCTGGAGTACCGGACAGGGAACCGGTGGCTACACCTTC. Protein sequence: CAWSTGQGTGGYTF.

This chain uses TRBV25-1 with TRBJ1-4, with a possible D match to TRBD1 (6 bases). V was shortened by 3 bases and J by 6 bases, with 11 bases between the two germline ends. The CDR3 has 14 residues. From germline, CDR1 is MGHDK and CDR2 SYGVNS. CDR3 bases: TGTGCCAGCAGTGACCCCTCAGGGGATGAAAAACTGTTTTTT. Its translation is CASSDPSGDEKLFF.